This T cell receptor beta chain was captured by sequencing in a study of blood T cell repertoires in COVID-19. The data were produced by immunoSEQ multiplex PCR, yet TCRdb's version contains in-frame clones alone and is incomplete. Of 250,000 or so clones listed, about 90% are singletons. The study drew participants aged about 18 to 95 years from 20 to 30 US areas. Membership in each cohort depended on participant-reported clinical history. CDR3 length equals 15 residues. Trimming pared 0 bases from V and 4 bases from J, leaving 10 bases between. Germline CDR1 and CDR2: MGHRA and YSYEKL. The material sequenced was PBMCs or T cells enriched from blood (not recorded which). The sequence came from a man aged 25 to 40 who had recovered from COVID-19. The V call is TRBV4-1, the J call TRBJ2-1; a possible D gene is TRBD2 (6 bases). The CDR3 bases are TGCGCCAGCAGCCAAGATGGTAGCGGTTACAATGAGCAGTTCTTC. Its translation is CASSQDGSGYNEQFF.